These T cell receptor beta chains were read from a single sample in a study of blood T cells in healthy people across ages. TCRdb re-analysed the 5' RACE reads in MiXCR, keeping a single row per CDR3 protein. The sample gives more than 1.4 million distinct CDR3 sequences, about 40% of which show up once; 7% to 9% is in the top ten. The sequenced sample was blood. The receptor set was obtained from a woman aged 18-30 years in good health. The CDR3 runs from the conserved cysteine through the conserved F or W. D genes are given only for firm matches. Where a row states a size, it is once, few, many or the class of an expanded clone; other rows omit it.

abundance	v_gene	j_gene	d_gene	CDR3nt	CDR3aa
few	TRBV5-1	TRBJ2-1	NA	TGCGCCAGCAGCTTTTTCGGGCCTAGCTCCTACAATGAGCAGTTCTTC	CASSFFGPSSYNEQFF
NA	TRBV20-1	TRBJ2-3	NA	TGCAGTGCTGTGGGAGGTCGGGCTCGAACGCAGTATTTT	CSAVGGRARTQYF
NA	TRBV20-1	TRBJ2-5	TRBD2	TGCAGTGCGCCCGGACTAGCGCGAGAGACCCAGTACTTC	CSAPGLARETQYF
NA	TRBV12-3/TRBV12-4	TRBJ1-2	NA	TGTGCCAGCAGTTCGCCAAAGCTCTATGGCTACACCTTC	CASSSPKLYGYTF
NA	TRBV7-9	TRBJ2-1	NA	TGTGCCAGCAGCCCGCCCGGGGTTGTACCCTACAATGAGCAGTTCTTC	CASSPPGVVPYNEQFF
NA	TRBV27	TRBJ1-2	TRBD1	TGTGCCAGCAGTCCGGACAGGGTTGTCAACACCTTC	CASSPDRVVNTF
few	TRBV5-1	TRBJ2-3	TRBD1	TGTGCCAGCAGCCGGACAGGGGCTAGCACAGATACGCAGTATTTT	CASSRTGASTDTQYF
NA	TRBV7-9	TRBJ2-1	TRBD2	TGTGCCAGCAGCCGGGGTCTAGCGGGAGGGAGTAATGAGCAGTTCTTC	CASSRGLAGGSNEQFF
NA	TRBV9	TRBJ2-7	TRBD2	TGTGCCAGCAGCGTATCCCCTGGACTAGCGGGCTACAATGAGCAGTACTTC	CASSVSPGLAGYNEQYF
once	TRBV3-1	TRBJ2-1	TRBD2	TGTGCCAGCAGCTCAGGGACTAGCGGGTCTAATGGGCAGTTCTTC	CASSSGTSGSNGQFF
NA	TRBV12-3/TRBV12-4	TRBJ2-5	NA	TGTGCCAGCAGCCGAAATGGGGTAGAGGTCAATGAGCAGTACTTC	CASSRNGVEVNEQYF
NA	TRBV10-3	TRBJ2-5	TRBD1	TGTGCCATCAGTGGGGACAGGGGATCGCAAGAGACCCAGTACTTC	CAISGDRGSQETQYF
NA	TRBV7-8	TRBJ2-3	NA	TGTGTCAGCAGCTCCGAGCAGGGGACAGATACGCAGTATTTT	CVSSSEQGTDTQYF
NA	TRBV18	TRBJ1-6	TRBD1	TGTGCCAGCTCACAATCCGAGACAGGGGCAGGGTCACCCCTCCACTTT	CASSQSETGAGSPLHF
NA	TRBV5-1	TRBJ2-2	NA	TGCGCCAGCAGCTTCATGGTCGGGGAGCTGTTTTTT	CASSFMVGELFF
once	TRBV6-1	TRBJ2-4	TRBD1	TGTGCCAGCAGTACCAGTGCGGGACAGGGACACAAAAACATTCAGTACTTC	CASSTSAGQGHKNIQYF
few	TRBV20-1	TRBJ1-2	TRBD1	TGCAGTGCTAGACCGGGGACAGGGGGTACCTATGGCTACACCTTC	CSARPGTGGTYGYTF
NA	TRBV4-2	TRBJ2-3	TRBD2	TGTGCCAGCAGCCAAGATTACCTAGCGGGGGGGGCAGATACGCAGTATTTT	CASSQDYLAGGADTQYF
NA	TRBV20-1	TRBJ2-1	NA	TGCAGTGCTAGCGACGGACATTACTCCTACAATGAGCAGTTCTTC	CSASDGHYSYNEQFF
few	TRBV20-1	TRBJ2-3	NA	TGCCTTTCGGGGGAAACAGATACGCAGTATTTT	CLSGETDTQYF
NA	TRBV20-1	TRBJ2-1	NA	TGCAGTGCTAGGGGGGCCCTCCTAGGTGAGCAGTTCTTC	CSARGALLGEQFF
NA	TRBV20-1	TRBJ2-2	NA	TGCAGTGCTAGACAGGGCGGTCCCGGGGAGCTGTTTTTT	CSARQGGPGELFF
NA	TRBV28	TRBJ2-5	NA	TGTGCCACCACAGTTTTAAGGGCCGGGTTAGAGACCCAGTACTTC	CATTVLRAGLETQYF
once	TRBV12-3/TRBV12-4	TRBJ2-5	TRBD2	TGTGCCAGCAGTCATAGCGGGAGGGACCAAGAGACCCAGTACTTC	CASSHSGRDQETQYF
few	TRBV7-2	TRBJ2-3	NA	TGTGCCAGCAGCCCGCTCTTCTCGCCGGGCACAGATACGCAGTATTTT	CASSPLFSPGTDTQYF
few	TRBV7-9	TRBJ1-2	TRBD1	TGTGCCAGCAGCCCCGGGACAGGGGGCTTGAACTATGGCTACACCTTC	CASSPGTGGLNYGYTF
NA	TRBV27	TRBJ1-1	NA	TGTGCCAGCAGTTTATACGAGGGAACTGAAGCTTTCTTT	CASSLYEGTEAFF
NA	TRBV3-1	TRBJ1-2	TRBD1	TGTGCCAGCAGCCAAGGATCGGGGACAGGGGGAAGAGGTGGCTACACCTTC	CASSQGSGTGGRGGYTF
NA	TRBV20-1	TRBJ2-1	NA	TGCAGTGCTAGAAGCCCCTCGGACAGCCACAATGAGCAGTTCTTC	CSARSPSDSHNEQFF
NA	TRBV6-9	TRBJ1-6	NA	TGTGCCAGCAGTTCGACATTCGATTCACCCCTCCACTTT	CASSSTFDSPLHF
few	TRBV11-2	TRBJ2-5	NA	TGTGCCAGCAGCTTAGTGTATCGACAAGAGACCCAGTACTTC	CASSLVYRQETQYF
once	TRBV4-1	TRBJ1-5	TRBD1	TGCACCAGCAGCCGAGACGGGACAGTCAATCAGCCCCAGCATTTT	CTSSRDGTVNQPQHF
NA	TRBV21-1	TRBJ2-7	NA	TGTGCCAGCAGCCCGAAGGCGGGGGATCTGGAAGAGCAGTACTTC	CASSPKAGDLEEQYF
NA	TRBV11-2	TRBJ2-1	TRBD2	TGTGCCAGCAGCCCGGGACTAGCGGGAGCTCTGGGTGAGCAGTTCTTC	CASSPGLAGALGEQFF
few	TRBV20-1	TRBJ2-1	TRBD2	TGCAGTGCTGGACTAGCGGGGAGCTACAATGAGCAGTTCTTC	CSAGLAGSYNEQFF
NA	TRBV28	TRBJ2-2	NA	TGTGCCAGCACCAAAACAGGGACCTTGGGGCCCGGGGAGCTGTTTTTT	CASTKTGTLGPGELFF
NA	TRBV20-1	TRBJ2-5	TRBD2	TGCAGTGCTACGGGGATAGCGGGGGCCACTGGAACCCAGTACTTC	CSATGIAGATGTQYF
NA	TRBV21-1	TRBJ1-2	NA	TGTGCCAGCAGCACTACACAGGGACTAGACTATGGCTACACCTTC	CASSTTQGLDYGYTF
NA	TRBV29-1	TRBJ2-7	TRBD2	TGCAGCGTTGAGTTAGAGGGGCGGGAGTGGGGCTACGAGCAGTACTTC	CSVELEGREWGYEQYF
NA	TRBV6-1	TRBJ2-2	NA	TGTGCCAGCAGTGAAGTTCACAGCGCGAACACCGGGGAGCTGTTTTTT	CASSEVHSANTGELFF
NA	TRBV4-1	TRBJ2-1	NA	TGCGCCAGCAGCCAAGCTGGTCGCGACAATGAGCAGTTCTTC	CASSQAGRDNEQFF
NA	TRBV10-2	TRBJ1-1	TRBD1	TGCGCCAGCACCCCGACAGGGGGGCACACTGAAGCTTTCTTT	CASTPTGGHTEAFF
many	TRBV4-1	TRBJ2-7	NA	TGCGCCAGCAGCCAAGCGGTAAACTACGAGCAGTACTTC	CASSQAVNYEQYF
few	TRBV12-3/TRBV12-4	TRBJ1-2	NA	TGTGCCACCCAGATTCAGGCGCCAATGGGCTACACCTTC	CATQIQAPMGYTF
NA	TRBV12-3/TRBV12-4	TRBJ1-2	NA	TGTGCCAGCAGTGGACCGGACAGTTCTCATAGAGCGTACTATGGCTACACCTTC	CASSGPDSSHRAYYGYTF
NA	TRBV5-1	TRBJ1-6	TRBD1	TGCGCCAGCAGCCGGGGACAGGGCTATAATTCACCCCTCCACTTT	CASSRGQGYNSPLHF
NA	TRBV10-3	TRBJ1-1	TRBD1	TGTGCCATCACAGGGGGCAGCGGCACTGAAGCTTTCTTT	CAITGGSGTEAFF
few	TRBV3-1	TRBJ2-6	NA	TGTGCCAGCAGCCAAGATCCGTACTCTGGGGCCAACGTCCTGACTTTC	CASSQDPYSGANVLTF
once	TRBV15	TRBJ2-2	TRBD2	TGTGCCACCAGCAGAGCTCTAGCGGGAGACACCGGGGAGCTGTTTTTT	CATSRALAGDTGELFF
few	TRBV15	TRBJ1-5	NA	TGTGCCACCAGCAGGACCCTGTATAGCAATCAGCCCCAGCATTTT	CATSRTLYSNQPQHF
few	TRBV20-1	TRBJ2-1	NA	TGCAGTGCTAGAGATCTGGGCGGGAAGAACAATGAGCAGTTCTTC	CSARDLGGKNNEQFF
NA	TRBV3-1	TRBJ2-5	TRBD2	TGTGCCAGCAGCCAAGATCACAGCGGGAGGCGAGGTGAGCAGTACTTC	CASSQDHSGRRGEQYF
NA	TRBV7-2	TRBJ2-1	NA	TGTGCCAGCAGTCCCCAAGGACCCGCGTACAATGAGCAGTTCTTC	CASSPQGPAYNEQFF
NA	TRBV13	TRBJ2-5	NA	TGTGCCCGCAGCGTACAGGGTGATCAGTACTTC	CARSVQGDQYF
NA	TRBV12-3/TRBV12-4	TRBJ1-2	NA	TGTGCCAGCAGTTTAGCGCAGGGAATCGACTGTGGCTACACCTTC	CASSLAQGIDCGYTF
NA	TRBV12-3/TRBV12-4	TRBJ2-5	TRBD2	TGTGCCAGCAGTTCCGGACTAGCAGTAGAGACCCAGTACTTC	CASSSGLAVETQYF